The 22 T cell receptor beta chains in this list originate from one sample, sequenced in a study of shared clonotypes between healthy human individuals (TCRdb year 2020). Library preparation employed the immunoSEQ multiplex PCR assay. Sourced from immuneACCESS, this table was stored by TCRdb with only in-frame sequences that have V and J called. A share of the clones is absent; for the studies checked, an unresolved V gene accounts for under half, and the remainder has no known explanation. The sample profile shows around 2,000,000 clones; roughly 96% of them were found once. 0.13% of the sample lies in the top ten. The specimen sequenced was naive CD4+ T cells sorted from blood. The cell subset or site label of this sample denotes: CD45RA+ positively selected. These receptors all stem from a man younger than 30 in good health.

Concerning this clone itself: The sample holds other DNA sequences that translate to the same CDR3. The chain has TRBV6-5 and TRBJ2-3; D may be TRBD1 (5 bases). This CDR3 comprises 13 residues. Trimming took off 6 bases at V and 1 base at J, with 8 bases between the two ends. The germline CDR1 and CDR2 sequences are MNHEY and SVGAGI. The CDR3 spells CASSRRGTDTQYF. For the CDR3, the DNA is TGTGCCAGCAGCCGCAGGGGCACAGATACGCAGTATTTT.

This rearrangement joins TRBV7-9 to TRBJ1-2; D unclear. CDR3 size: 14 residues. V was pared by 5 bases and J by 4 bases, with 14 bases between. The germline gives CDR1 SEHNR, CDR2 FQNEAQ (reference sequence). The CDR3 coding sequence is TGTGCCAGCAGCAATCAGGACGGACGCTATGGCTACACCTTC. Translated, it gives CASSNQDGRYGYTF.

This chain connects TRBV5-1 to TRBJ1-5, with D unresolved. This CDR3 spans 16 amino acids. Per germline, CDR1 SGHRS and CDR2 YFSETQ. V was shortened by 0 bases and J by 1 base, with 11 bases between the two germline ends. The CDR3 coding sequence is TGCGCCAGCAGCTTGGGGGGTCTCGGCAGCAATCAGCCCCAGCATTTT. Translated: CASSLGGLGSNQPQHF.

DNA of the CDR3: TGTGCCAGCAGCTTAGTCGTCTCAGGGGGCGCCGGCGGGGAGCTGTTTTTT. Translation: CASSLVVSGGAGGELFF. The J gene is TRBJ2-2, the V gene TRBV7-8; 8 bases line up with TRBD1. Trimming cost V 1 base and J 7 bases; bases outside gene matches: 11. This CDR3 has 17 amino acids. CDR1 is SGHVS and CDR2 is FQNEAQ in the germline V gene.

The chain links TRBV5-1 to TRBJ1-6; D is undetermined. Trimming took 0 bases from V and 10 from J, leaving 11 bases between them. The CDR3 runs 14 residues. Per the germline V gene, CDR1 is SGHRS and CDR2 is YFSETQ. CDR3 sequence (DNA): TGCGCCAGCAGCTTGGAGCCCGTTAGATCACCCCTCCACTTT. Its translation: CASSLEPVRSPLHF. Filled out from reference TRBV5-1 and TRBJ1-6, the complete variable domain reads KAGVTQTPRYLIKTRGQQVTLSCSPISGHRSVSWYQQTPGQGLQFLFEYFSETQRNKGNFPGRFSGRQFSNSRSEMNVSTLELGDSALYLCASSLEPVRSPLHFGNGTRLTVT.

J is TRBJ2-5 and V is TRBV11-2; D perhaps matches TRBD2 (5 bases). CDR1 SGHAT and CDR2 FQNNGV come from the germline V gene. V shed 0 bases and J shed 2 bases, with 13 bases lying between them. The CDR3 loop spans 16 amino acids. The CDR3 DNA reads TGTGCCAGCAGCTTAGATGTGACGCTAGCTCAAGAGACCCAGTACTTC. Protein sequence: CASSLDVTLAQETQYF.

The chain couples TRBV4-1 to TRBJ2-5, with D uncertain. Germline CDR1 and CDR2: MGHRA and YSYEKL. Trimming shortened V by 0 bases and J by 0 bases, and 5 bases separated the two germline ends. This CDR3 contains 14 residues. The CDR3 nucleotides read TGCGCCAGCAGCCAAGAGGCTTACCAAGAGACCCAGTACTTC. Protein: CASSQEAYQETQYF.

The chain couples TRBV30 to TRBJ2-7; TRBD1 matches at 10 bases. V lost 1 base, J lost 5 bases, and 2 bases stayed unmatched. Germline CDR1 and CDR2: GTSNPN and SVGIG (reference sequence). This CDR3 has 13 residues. CDR3 DNA sequence: TGTGCCTGGAGTGCCGGGACAGGGGACGAGCAGTACTTC. Residues: CAWSAGTGDEQYF.

This chain joins TRBV7-3 and TRBJ1-1; D remains unclear. The CDR3 spans 14 residues. Germline V gene lookup returns CDR1 SGHTA and CDR2 FQGTGA. Trimming removed 1 base at V and 0 bases at J, with 6 bases between. The CDR3 sequence: CASSLNSVNTEAFF. The CDR3 DNA reads as TGTGCCAGCAGCTTAAACTCTGTGAACACTGAAGCTTTCTTT.

The chain combines TRBV28 with TRBJ2-7; no reliable D call. This CDR3 has 15 residues. The V gene's germline CDR1 is MDHEN and CDR2 SYDVKM. Trimming cost V 6 bases and J 0 bases, with 15 bases left between them. CDR3 nucleotides: TGTGCCAGCAGGTCCAACACAGAAAACTCCTACGAGCAGTACTTC. This sequence encodes CASRSNTENSYEQYF.

CDR3 sequence: CASSYGQIGSPLHF. Here the CDR3 DNA reads TGTGCCAGCAGTTACGGGCAAATTGGGTCACCCCTCCACTTT. The rearrangement joins TRBV6-5 to TRBJ1-6; no clear D gene. Trimming shortened V by 2 bases and J by 10 bases, and 12 bases separated the two germline ends. The length of the CDR3 is 14 residues. CDR1 is MNHEY and CDR2 is SVGAGI in the germline V gene.

The chain recombines TRBV7-2 with TRBJ2-2; D might be TRBD1 or TRBD2, each matching 5 bases. Germline V gene data show CDR1 as SGHTA and CDR2 as FQGNSA. CDR3 length: 14 residues. The germline V and J ends were trimmed by 4 bases and 3 bases, with 9 bases remaining between them. This CDR3 is CASSSGTYTGELFF. DNA for the CDR3: TGTGCCAGCAGCTCCGGGACCTACACCGGGGAGCTGTTTTTT.

As concerns this clone: The same CDR3 also results from other DNA sequences found in this sample. The genes are TRBV10-3 and TRBJ1-6; weak D call: TRBD1 (5 bases). The germline CDR1 and CDR2 sequences are ENHRY and SYGVKD. CDR3 length: 16 amino acids. Trimming removed 2 bases at V and 0 bases at J, with 8 bases between. The DNA for the CDR3 is TGTGCCATCAGTGAGGGGGGGAGCTCCTATAATTCACCCCTCCACTTT. As protein: CAISEGGSSYNSPLHF.

The V call is TRBV7-8, the J call TRBJ1-1; 7 bases agree with TRBD1. The CDR3 length is 15 residues. Trimming removed 4 bases from V and 4 bases from J; junction bases left unmatched: 9. Germline assignment: CDR1 SGHVS and CDR2 FQNEAQ. CDR3 sequence: CASSSRPGQRTEAFF. Here the CDR3 DNA reads TGTGCCAGCAGCTCTCGACCGGGACAGCGCACTGAAGCTTTCTTT.

J is TRBJ1-6 and V is TRBV5-6, with no clear D. Per germline, CDR1 SGHDT and CDR2 YYEEEE. The CDR3 consists of 15 residues. V was trimmed by 0 bases and J by 0 bases, leaving 4 bases between them. The DNA for the CDR3 is TGTGCCAGCAGCTTGGGGAGCTCCTATAATTCACCCCTCCACTTT. This encodes CASSLGSSYNSPLHF. The complete variable domain, with remaining parts taken from reference TRBV5-6 and TRBJ1-6, reads DAGVTQSPTHLIKTRGQQVTLRCSPKSGHDTVSWYQQALGQGPQFIFQYYEEEERQRGNFPDRFSGHQFPNYSSELNVNALLLGDSALYLCASSLGSSYNSPLHFGNGTRLTVT.

The rearrangement uses TRBV6-9 and TRBJ2-7, with 13 positions matching TRBD2. The CDR3 extends over 11 amino acids. Per germline, CDR1 MNHGY and CDR2 SVAAGI. The CDR3 is CASSSRTSGSV. The CDR3 DNA reads TGTGCCAGCAGTTCCCGGACTAGCGGGAGTGTC.

The chain has TRBV10-3 and TRBJ1-4; tentative D call: TRBD1 (6 bases). This CDR3 contains 13 residues. With 10 bases removed from V and 8 bases from J, the gap between germline ends came to 17 bases. Germline V gene sequence: CDR1 ENHRY, CDR2 SYGVKD. The CDR3 loop reads CATTGGWEEKLFF. CDR3 coding DNA: TGTGCCACCACGGGGGGCTGGGAGGAAAAACTGTTTTTT.

The chain combines TRBV6-5 with TRBJ2-1, with a possible D match to TRBD1 (6 bases). CDR1 is MNHEY and CDR2 is SVGAGI in the germline V gene. V lost 4 bases to trimming and J lost 6 bases, with 10 bases between them. The CDR3 spans 13 residues. CDR3 loop: CASSFGQFNEQFF. CDR3 bases: TGTGCCAGCAGTTTCGGACAGTTCAATGAGCAGTTCTTC.

This clone appeared a single time. A read error may be the cause here, since a much bigger clone is one base away. Other DNA variants within this sample encode the same CDR3. The chain uses TRBV11-2 and TRBJ1-4; D not resolved. From germline, CDR1 is SGHAT and CDR2 FQNNGV. The CDR3 extends over 11 amino acids. V lost 5 bases to trimming and J lost 7 bases, with 5 bases between them. The CDR3 coding sequence is TGTGCCAGCAGCCCCGGTGAAAAACTGTTTTTT. Translation: CASSPGEKLFF.

Turning to this clone: The sample carries other DNA sequences with the same CDR3. CDR3: CASSVVAGVGTDTQYF. The DNA for the CDR3 is TGTGCCAGCAGCGTAGTGGCGGGAGTAGGCACAGATACGCAGTATTTT. The chain carries TRBV9 and TRBJ2-3, with 7 positions matching TRBD2. The CDR3 has 16 residues. The J segment lost 1 base and the V segment lost 0 bases, leaving 5 bases of the junction unmatched. The germline V gene has CDR1 SGDLS and CDR2 YYNGEE.

This clone was picked up one time. The rearrangement uses TRBV11-2 and TRBJ2-1; D tentatively reads TRBD1 or TRBD2 (5 bases each). The CDR3 totals 16 residues. With 5 bases removed from V and 4 bases from J, the gap between germline ends came to 18 bases. Germline-derived CDR1 and CDR2 are SGHAT and FQNNGV. In nucleotides, the CDR3 is TGTGCCAGCAGCCCCCAGGTCGGGGCTAAGTACAATGAGCAGTTCTTC. Encoded protein: CASSPQVGAKYNEQFF.

The V call is TRBV9, the J call TRBJ2-5; 15 nucleotides line up with TRBD2. CDR3 length equals 17 residues. The junction had 9 bases not matched to a gene; V was cut back by 3 bases and J by 6 bases. Germline V lookup: CDR1 SGDLS, CDR2 YYNGEE. Written as DNA, the CDR3 is TGTGCCAGCAGCGAGGGACTAGCGGGGGGCTCCACCCAGACCCAGTACTTC. The encoded protein is CASSEGLAGGSTQTQYF.